This T cell receptor (beta chain) was recovered during a study of T-cell reconstitution after alpha-beta-depleted transplantation in children. This clonotype was found many times. For TCRbeta, the library was prepared with unique molecular identifiers. Using its own MiXCR run on the PCR reads, TCRdb lists one record per CDR3 protein. The sample shows some 300,000 distinct CDR3 sequences, 10% of them seen only once. Germline V gene data show CDR1 as MDHEN and CDR2 as SYDVKM. The V segment lost 5 bases and the J segment 4 bases; nucleotides outside the gene matches: 0. CDR3 size: 13 residues. The V gene is TRBV28, the J gene TRBJ1-4; 8 positions agree with TRBD1. Sample: PBMCs, taken before TCRalphabeta/CD19-depleted stem cell transplant. This clonotype was sampled from a boy under three years old with acute myeloid leukemia, due to receive a stem cell transplant. The CDR3 DNA sequence: TGTGCCAGCAGTACAGGGGGTAATGAAAAACTGTTTTTT. It is translated as CASSTGGNEKLFF.